This T cell receptor beta chain derives from a study of CD8 T cells in ankylosing spondylitis. Study-level points and caveats: Made up of under 10 highly homologous variants, a TCR beta motif appeared characteristic of ankylosing spondylitis blood. Some of the motif variants had earlier been found in reactive arthritis patients' fluid and blood. Matched ankylosing spondylitis synovial fluid reportedly contained a significantly enriched population of disease-linked clones. Relatively scarce in peripheral blood, disease-linked clones were CD8+.

About this clonotype: The antigen remains undetermined.

MiXCR, applied by TCRdb to the 5' RACE reads, yields one record per CDR3 protein. The sample has 750,000 to 850,000 distinct CDR3 sequences, around 11% seen once. The sample taken for sequencing was blood, either unsorted or a sorted T cell fraction (not recorded which). The clonotype was recovered from a male donor with ankylosing spondylitis.

Written as DNA, the CDR3 is TGCAGTGCTAGAGATTGGGGGAAGAATGAGCAGTTCTTC. As protein: CSARDWGKNEQFF. This rearrangement joins TRBV20-1 to TRBJ2-1; D may match TRBD1 or TRBD2 (5 bases each). The V end lost 0 bases, the J end lost 7 bases, and 10 bases lay between the germline ends. The CDR3 runs to 13 residues. Germline V gene sequence: CDR1 DFQATT, CDR2 SNEGSKA (reference sequence).